Listed below are T cell receptor beta chains from one sample, sequenced in a study of TIL therapy for anti-PD-1-resistant metastatic lung cancer. Repertoires were generated with immunoSEQ multiplex PCR, while TCRdb's copy carries only in-frame clones and drops some. The table lists just over 45,000 clones, around 80% of them singletons. This sample comprised blood, obtained at baseline. These receptors all come from a man aged 65 to 85 with non-small cell lung cancer. Both conserved end residues are part of each CDR3. D genes are given only for firm matches. Only part of the rows carry a size: once, few, many, or a class if the clone is expanded.

TRBD1	NA	TRBV2	TRBJ2-1	TGTGCCAGCAGTGAGACAGGGGGATCCTACAATGAGCAGTTCTTC	CASSETGGSYNEQFF
TRBD1	NA	TRBV4-2	TRBJ1-2	TGTGCCAGCAGCCAAGATGGTACAGGGGGAGGGGGTGGCTACACCTTC	CASSQDGTGGGGGYTF
NA	NA	TRBV10-2	TRBJ1-6	TGCGCCAGCACCGAGAGGAACTCACCCCTCCACTTT	CASTERNSPLHF
NA	once	TRBV19	TRBJ1-1	TGTGCCAGTACCCTGGTCGGACAACCCGAAGCTTTCTTT	CASTLVGQPEAFF
TRBD2	few	TRBV4-2	TRBJ2-1	TGTGCCAGCAGCCCGCCTAGCGGGAACAATGAGCAGTTCTTC	CASSPPSGNNEQFF
TRBD1	NA	TRBV7-2	TRBJ1-5	TGTGCCAGCAGCCCCGGTGCAGGGGGGAGTGGTCGCAATCAGCCCCAGCATTTT	CASSPGAGGSGRNQPQHF
NA	NA	TRBV5-1	TRBJ2-5	TGCGCCAGCAGCCCCACTTCTAAGAAAGAGACCCAGTACTTC	CASSPTSKKETQYF
NA	NA	TRBV7-6	TRBJ2-3	TGTGCCAGCAGCTTAGCCGGAGGGACTAGCACAGATACGCAGTATTTT	CASSLAGGTSTDTQYF
TRBD2	NA	TRBV6-1	TRBJ2-1	TGTGCCAGCAGTGAAATCAGCGGGAGCTACAATGAGCAGTTCTTC	CASSEISGSYNEQFF
NA	few	TRBV5-4	TRBJ1-6	TGTGCCAGCAGCCGACCGACAGGCGATAATTCACCCCTCCACTTT	CASSRPTGDNSPLHF
TRBD1	NA	TRBV2	TRBJ2-7	TGTGCCAGCAGTGAAGCTGGACAGGGATCCTACGAGCAGTACTTC	CASSEAGQGSYEQYF
NA	NA	TRBV30	TRBJ2-5	TGTGCCTGGAGGCTGTACCAAGAGACCCAGTACTTC	CAWRLYQETQYF
NA	NA	TRBV5-1	TRBJ1-2	TGCGCCAGCAGCCGGGCAGGCGTGATCGATTCTAACTATGGCTACACCTTC	CASSRAGVIDSNYGYTF
NA	NA	TRBV14	TRBJ2-5	TGTGCCAGCAGCCAACAGGGCCTCCAAGAGACCCAGTACTTC	CASSQQGLQETQYF
NA	NA	TRBV7-8	TRBJ1-2	TGTGCCAGCAGCCCCCGGGACAAACTCTATGGCTACACCTTC	CASSPRDKLYGYTF
NA	NA	TRBV7-9	TRBJ1-1	TGTGCCAGCAGTAAAACAGGGACCGCCACTGAAGCTTTCTTT	CASSKTGTATEAFF
NA	NA	TRBV5-1	TRBJ2-5	TGCGCCAGCAGCTTGGTGGGGGGTAGGGGAGAGACCCAGTACTTC	CASSLVGGRGETQYF
NA	NA	TRBV18	TRBJ2-7	TGTGCCAGCTCACGGGGCGGGACGGGCGACTACGAGCAGTACTTC	CASSRGGTGDYEQYF
TRBD1	NA	TRBV7-8	TRBJ1-5	TGTGCCAGCAGCGATTGGACAGGGACTAATCAGCCCCAGCATTTT	CASSDWTGTNQPQHF
NA	NA	TRBV2	TRBJ1-5	TGTGCCAGCAGTGAGGGGAGCCAGCCCCAGCATTTT	CASSEGSQPQHF
NA	NA	TRBV5-1	TRBJ2-5	TGCGCCAGCAGCCCCAGGGGACGAGAGACCCAGTACTTC	CASSPRGRETQYF
NA	NA	TRBV29-1	TRBJ2-3	TGCAGCTTTCGGGACTCCTCCCTCACAGATACGCAGTATTTT	CSFRDSSLTDTQYF
NA	few	TRBV9	TRBJ1-6	TGTGCCAGCGGGGAGGGGCAGGGCGGTTCACCCCTCCACTTT	CASGEGQGGSPLHF
NA	NA	TRBV23-1	TRBJ1-2	TGCGCCAGCAGTCAATATCCGAAGCGCCATGGCTACACCTTC	CASSQYPKRHGYTF
TRBD2	NA	TRBV7-8	TRBJ2-3	TGTGCCAGCAGCTCCCTAGCGGGAGGGGGAGATACGCAGTATTTT	CASSSLAGGGDTQYF
NA	NA	TRBV27	TRBJ2-1	TGTGCCAGCAGTTCCAGGGGATGGGATGAGCAGTTCTTC	CASSSRGWDEQFF
NA	NA	TRBV7-2	TRBJ2-3	TGTGCCAGCAGCTTTCGTCGCGGAGGGAAAGATACGCAGTATTTT	CASSFRRGGKDTQYF
TRBD1	NA	TRBV29-1	TRBJ2-7	TGCAGCGTTTCCCACGGGACAGGGGGCGGGATGGGGTCCTACGAGCAGTACTTC	CSVSHGTGGGMGSYEQYF
NA	NA	TRBV11-3	TRBJ2-2	TGTGCCAGCAGCCCAGGACAGCGTTACACCGGGGAGCTGTTTTTT	CASSPGQRYTGELFF
NA	NA	TRBV13	TRBJ2-3	TGTGCCAGCAGCTTATCTAGGTCAAACAGGTGGGCGCAGTATTTT	CASSLSRSNRWAQYF
TRBD1	NA	TRBV19	TRBJ1-2	TGTGCCAGTAGTGCCCGGACAGGAGTAACTAACTATGGCTACACCTTC	CASSARTGVTNYGYTF
NA	NA	TRBV28	TRBJ1-1	TGTGCCAGCAGTTGGAGGGCTGAAGCTTTCTTT	CASSWRAEAFF
NA	NA	TRBV7-2	TRBJ1-1	TGTGCCAGCAGCTACAGAGGACACGCGACTGGTGAAGCTTTCTTT	CASSYRGHATGEAFF
NA	NA	TRBV28	TRBJ2-5	TGTGCCAGCAGGGGGGGCGGTGCAGGTCAAGGGGAGACCCAGTACTTC	CASRGGGAGQGETQYF
NA	NA	TRBV5-6	TRBJ1-1	TGTGCCAGCAGTCTGGGGGGGAACGCAGTTGAAGCTTTCTTT	CASSLGGNAVEAFF
NA	few	TRBV7-2	TRBJ2-7	TGTGCCAGCAGCTTAGTCGGCGAGCAGTACTTC	CASSLVGEQYF
NA	NA	TRBV6-6	TRBJ1-1	TGTGCCAGCAGTTACGCAACAGTTTTGAACACTGAAGCTTTCTTT	CASSYATVLNTEAFF
TRBD1	NA	TRBV5-1	TRBJ2-1	TGCGCCAGCAGCTTGGGAAGTGGTGGGGGACAGTACAATGAGCAGTTCTTC	CASSLGSGGGQYNEQFF
TRBD2	once	TRBV6-1	TRBJ2-7	TGTGCCAGCAGTGAGACTAGCGGGTCCTACGAGCAGTACTTC	CASSETSGSYEQYF
TRBD1	NA	TRBV5-6	TRBJ2-5	TGTGCCAGCAGCTTGGTCACAGGGGGCGGAGAGACCCAGTACTTC	CASSLVTGGGETQYF
NA	NA	TRBV11-3	TRBJ2-1	TGTGCCAGCAGTTACGAGCAGTTCTTC	CASSYEQFF
TRBD2	NA	TRBV7-3	TRBJ2-2	TGTGCCAGCAGCTCCGGACTAGCGGGTTACACCGGGGAGCTGTTTTTT	CASSSGLAGYTGELFF
NA	NA	TRBV5-6	TRBJ1-2	TGTGCCAGCAGCTTGGGGACACCCTATGGCTACACCTTC	CASSLGTPYGYTF
TRBD1	NA	TRBV30	TRBJ2-5	TGTGCCTGGAGTGTTGGGACAGGGCCTCAAGAGACCCAGTACTTC	CAWSVGTGPQETQYF
TRBD1	NA	TRBV19	TRBJ2-2	TGTGCCATCGGGACAGGGGCACCGGGGGAGCTGTTTTTT	CAIGTGAPGELFF